The rows below give T cell receptor beta chains drawn from one sample of a study of CD8 T cells in Susac syndrome. TCRdb itself ran the immunoSEQ multiplex PCR reads through MiXCR, one entry per CDR3 protein. The table shows 160,000 or so distinct CDR3 sequences, with 85% to 95% occurring only once. The sequenced sample was CD8+ T cells from PBMCs. The source of these receptors is a human donor with multiple sclerosis. Both conserved end residues are part of each CDR3. A D gene is named only where the DNA matches it firmly. Some rows mark clone size as missing; the rest say once, few, many or name a class of expanded clone.

cdr3_length,v_call,j_call,clone_size,d_call,cdr3_nt,cdr3_aa
13,TRBV29-1,TRBJ2-2,.,.,TGCAGCGTTGACCCTACAGGTACCGGGGAGCTGTTTTTT,CSVDPTGTGELFF
14,TRBV25-1,TRBJ1-1,.,.,TGTGCCAGCAGTCCACGGATGGAGGACACTGAAGCTTTCTTT,CASSPRMEDTEAFF
12,TRBV12-3/TRBV12-4,TRBJ1-2,.,TRBD1,TGTGCCAGCTGGACAGGGCGGTATGGCTACACCTTC,CASWTGRYGYTF
12,TRBV20-1,TRBJ2-1,.,.,TGCAGTGCTAGAGCCGAGGGAAGAGAGCAGTTCTTC,CSARAEGREQFF
12,TRBV29-1,TRBJ1-1,.,.,TGCAGCGTCCCCACTCAGAACACTGAAGCTTTCTTT,CSVPTQNTEAFF
11,TRBV29-1,TRBJ1-1,once,.,TGCAGCGTCTGGACGAACACTGAAGCTTTCTTT,CSVWTNTEAFF
14,TRBV12-3/TRBV12-4,TRBJ2-3,.,.,TGTGCCAGCAGTATACTACAGTCCACAGATACGCAGTATTTT,CASSILQSTDTQYF
14,TRBV12-3/TRBV12-4,TRBJ1-1,.,.,TGTGCCAGCAGTTTAGCGTCGGGGTCCACTGAAGCTTTCTTT,CASSLASGSTEAFF
14,TRBV12-3/TRBV12-4,TRBJ1-4,.,.,TGTGCCAGCAGTTTCGGGCGGGTCGCGGAAAAACTGTTTTTT,CASSFGRVAEKLFF
14,TRBV27,TRBJ1-1,.,.,TGTGCCAGCAGCCTCAAACAGGGTAGGACTGAAGCTTTCTTT,CASSLKQGRTEAFF
16,TRBV21-1,TRBJ2-3,.,.,TGTGCCAGCGTCGCGCCTCCGGGACATAGCACAGATACGCAGTATTTT,CASVAPPGHSTDTQYF
15,TRBV12-3/TRBV12-4,TRBJ1-2,.,.,TGTGCCAGCAGTACAGACGGAGGAAGGATCTATGGCTACACCTTC,CASSTDGGRIYGYTF
20,TRBV7-8,TRBJ2-7,.,TRBD2,TGTGCCAGCAGCTCCCGAAACGCCGGGACTAGCGGGTTGGGAGGCTACGAGCAGTACTTC,CASSSRNAGTSGLGGYEQYF
16,TRBV4-3,TRBJ1-5,.,.,TGCGCCAGCAGCCAAGATCGCGCTGGGGGGAGTCAGCCCCAGCATTTT,CASSQDRAGGSQPQHF
15,TRBV3-1,TRBJ1-1,.,.,TGTGCCAGCAGCCAAGCTCGGAGAAGAAACACTGAAGCTTTCTTT,CASSQARRRNTEAFF
16,TRBV20-1,TRBJ1-1,.,TRBD1,TGCAGTGCTCCCTCCCTCCCCGGACAGGGAAACACTGAAGCTTTCTTT,CSAPSLPGQGNTEAFF
14,TRBV15,TRBJ2-2,.,.,TGTGCCACCAGCAGAGACAGTGGCACCGGGGAGCTGTTTTTT,CATSRDSGTGELFF
14,TRBV4-2,TRBJ2-7,.,.,TGTGCCAGCAGCCAAGGGGGTAACAGGGACGAGCAGTACTTC,CASSQGGNRDEQYF
16,TRBV2,TRBJ2-7,.,TRBD2,TGTGCCAGCAGCTATCCGTGGGGGACTAGCACCTACGAGCAGTACTTC,CASSYPWGTSTYEQYF
15,TRBV20-1,TRBJ2-2,.,.,TGCAGTGCTAGAGATTGGGGTTCGTACACCGGGGAGCTGTTTTTT,CSARDWGSYTGELFF
16,TRBV3-1,TRBJ2-3,.,.,TGTGCCAGCAGCCAGATAGGAGGGGGCCACACAGATACGCAGTATTTT,CASSQIGGGHTDTQYF
14,TRBV27,TRBJ1-1,.,.,TGTGCCAGCAGTCCCCATACATGGAACACTGAAGCTTTCTTT,CASSPHTWNTEAFF
11,TRBV10-3,TRBJ1-2,.,.,TGTGCCATCTTCCGGGACTCTGGCTACACCTTC,CAIFRDSGYTF
14,TRBV7-9,TRBJ1-1,.,.,TGTGCCAGCAGCGGACTCGGACGGGCCACTGAAGCTTTCTTT,CASSGLGRATEAFF
13,TRBV12-3/TRBV12-4,TRBJ2-1,once,TRBD2,TGTGCCAGCACGGCGGGGGGGCTTAATGAGCAGTTCTTC,CASTAGGLNEQFF
17,TRBV20-1,TRBJ1-6,few,.,TGCAGTGCTAGAGTGCGGGACTCCAGGCCCTATAATTCACCCCTCCACTTT,CSARVRDSRPYNSPLHF
17,TRBV20-1,TRBJ1-5,.,.,TGCAGTGCTAGAGACTGGGACGAAGGGGGTAGCAATCAGCCCCAGCATTTT,CSARDWDEGGSNQPQHF
17,TRBV28,TRBJ2-1,.,TRBD1,TGTGCCAGCAGTGCCTGGACAGGGGCCAGCTCCTACAATGAGCAGTTCTTC,CASSAWTGASSYNEQFF
15,TRBV4-1,TRBJ2-7,.,.,TGCGCCAGCAGCCAGACCACAGGAGTTTTCTACGAGCAGTACTTC,CASSQTTGVFYEQYF
14,TRBV5-4,TRBJ1-1,.,.,TGTGCCAGCAGCTCTACAGGGTCGGGCACTGAAGCTTTCTTT,CASSSTGSGTEAFF
13,TRBV30,TRBJ2-7,once,.,TGTGCCTGGAGTGTAGGCCGGGGAAGCGAGCAGTACTTC,CAWSVGRGSEQYF
12,TRBV7-9,TRBJ2-4,.,.,TGTGCCAGCAGCCCGACCCGGGACATTCAGTACTTC,CASSPTRDIQYF
15,TRBV15,TRBJ2-1,.,.,TGTGCCACCAGGGACGAGAGTAGCGGCAGTAATGAGCAGTTCTTC,CATRDESSGSNEQFF
16,TRBV4-3,TRBJ1-4,.,.,TGCGCCAGCAGCCAAGGAAACAGCGGGGAGGGCGAAAAACTGTTTTTT,CASSQGNSGEGEKLFF
15,TRBV20-1,TRBJ2-1,.,TRBD1,TGCAGTCTACCCTTCCGAGGGGGCCCCTTTGATGAGCAGTTCTTC,CSLPFRGGPFDEQFF
14,TRBV9,TRBJ2-3,.,TRBD2,TGTGCCAGCAGCGCGGGGGGGAGGACAGATACGCAGTATTTT,CASSAGGRTDTQYF
14,TRBV20-1,TRBJ2-7,.,TRBD2,TGCAGTGCTAGAAAACCGAGCGGGGGGCGTGAGCAGTACTTC,CSARKPSGGREQYF
15,TRBV30,TRBJ1-5,.,.,TGTGCCTGGAGTCCCGACCGGGGGGCACAATGGCCCCAGCATTTT,CAWSPDRGAQWPQHF
14,TRBV29-1,TRBJ2-7,.,TRBD1,TGCAGCGTTGAGGGGACAGGGTCTACCTACGAGCAGTACTTC,CSVEGTGSTYEQYF
11,TRBV29-1,TRBJ1-2,.,.,TGCAGCGTTGAAGGGCGGGGGAGCTACACCTTC,CSVEGRGSYTF
14,TRBV30,TRBJ1-5,.,.,TGTGCCTGGGCCGGAGAGAATAGCAATCAGCCCCAGCATTTT,CAWAGENSNQPQHF
13,TRBV15,TRBJ2-1,once,.,TGTGCCACCAGCAGAGCTCGGGGTAATGAGCAGTTCTTC,CATSRARGNEQFF
16,TRBV29-1,TRBJ1-5,.,.,TGCAGCGTCGTGGGGGGGCCCCGTTATAGCAATCAGCCCCAGCATTTT,CSVVGGPRYSNQPQHF
15,TRBV9,TRBJ2-1,.,TRBD2,TGTGCCAGCAGCCTCCAGCGGGGGTCCGACAATGAGCAGTTCTTC,CASSLQRGSDNEQFF
13,TRBV9,TRBJ1-6,.,.,TGTGCCAGCAGCGTAGGGGACGCCGGGGCCCTCCACTTT,CASSVGDAGALHF
15,TRBV7-9,TRBJ2-1,.,.,TGTGCCAGCAGCTCGACGCGGGCTGGGGACAATGAGCAGTTCTTC,CASSSTRAGDNEQFF
13,TRBV20-1,TRBJ1-6,.,.,TGCAGTCCGTTAGGGGCCTCTATCTCACCCCTCCACTTT,CSPLGASISPLHF
14,TRBV7-9,TRBJ2-7,.,.,TGTGCCAGCGCCTTAGGGGGGGGTCCCTACGAGCAGTACTTC,CASALGGGPYEQYF
16,TRBV27,TRBJ2-2,.,.,TGTGCCAGCATATCAAGAGAGGGACACACAACCGGGGAGCTGTTTTTT,CASISREGHTTGELFF
13,TRBV27,TRBJ1-2,.,.,TGTGCCAGCAGCTCTGCCGGGAAACATGGCTACACCTTC,CASSSAGKHGYTF
17,TRBV6-1,TRBJ1-4,.,.,TGTGCCAGCAGTGAATTATTTGTGGGGGGGTTAAATGAAAAACTGTTTTTT,CASSELFVGGLNEKLFF
13,TRBV7-3,TRBJ2-1,.,.,TGTGCCAGCAGCGGGGCAGTGGACAATGAGCAGTTCTTC,CASSGAVDNEQFF
15,TRBV10-2,TRBJ2-7,.,TRBD2,TGCGCCAGCAGTGAGACGGGCGGGGGGGCAGTCGAGCAGTACTTC,CASSETGGGAVEQYF
14,TRBV7-9,TRBJ2-7,.,TRBD1,TGTGCCAGCAGCTCCGGGACAGGGAGGTGGGAGCAGTACTTC,CASSSGTGRWEQYF
15,TRBV28,TRBJ2-5,.,.,TGTGCCAGCGCCCTGACCTTGACGGGGATCGAGACCCAGTACTTC,CASALTLTGIETQYF
14,TRBV9,TRBJ1-6,.,.,TGTGCCAGCAGCGAGACAGGCCCTAATTCACCCCTCCACTTT,CASSETGPNSPLHF
14,TRBV20-1,TRBJ2-5,once,.,TGCAGTGCTAGAGATCAACTTAAGGGGGATGCCCAGTACTTC,CSARDQLKGDAQYF